The 12 T cell receptor beta chains in this list originate from one sample, sequenced in a study of identical twins. TCRdb redid the calling of the 5' RACE reads with MiXCR, one entry per CDR3 protein. The sample carries 1.5 million to 2 million distinct CDR3 sequences, roughly a third recorded once. Sequenced material: cord blood. The source of these receptors is a newborn girl in good health.

Points on this clonotype: Just one base apart from a much larger clone, this may be a read error. This rearrangement joins TRBV6-5 to TRBJ2-1; D might be TRBD1 or TRBD2, each matching 5 bases. The CDR3 is 13 residues long. With 6 bases removed from V and 6 bases from J, the gap between germline ends came to 12 bases. Germline CDR1 is MNHEY and CDR2 is SVGAGI. CDR3 amino acids: CASSGAYSNEQFF. DNA for the CDR3: TGTGCCAGCAGCGGGGCCTATTCCAATGAGCAGTTCTTC.

The chain links TRBV9 to TRBJ1-2, with D possibly matching TRBD1 (6 bases). CDR1 and CDR2 from the germline V gene are SGDLS and YYNGEE. CDR3 length: 15 amino acids. V lost 0 bases and J lost 4, with 13 bases in between. The CDR3 reads CASSVETGPLYGYTF. As DNA, the CDR3 is TGTGCCAGCAGCGTAGAAACAGGGCCTCTCTATGGCTACACCTTC.

The chain couples TRBV12-3 or TRBV12-4 to TRBJ2-3; TRBD1 is a possible D gene (5 bases). The CDR3 spans 13 residues. V was shortened by 3 bases and J by 4 bases, with 8 bases between the two germline ends. CDR3: CASSFARADTQYF. The DNA for the CDR3 is TGTGCCAGCAGTTTCGCCAGGGCAGATACGCAGTATTTT.

This clonotype was seen a few times. The chain carries TRBV6-4 and TRBJ1-2, with D tentatively TRBD1 (5 bases). The CDR3 totals 15 residues. With 2 bases removed from V and 9 bases from J, the gap between germline ends came to 19 bases. Looked up from germline, CDR1 is MRHNA and CDR2 is SNTAGT. CDR3 nucleotide sequence: TGTGCCAGCAGTGACGTGGGGACGGTAGTCCATCGCTACACCTTC. It encodes CASSDVGTVVHRYTF.

This clonotype was counted a few times. The rearrangement links TRBV7-2 to TRBJ2-1; possible D gene TRBD2, 5 bases. This CDR3 has 17 amino acids. Between the trimmed V and J ends, which lost 0 bases and 1 base, there was a span of 13 bases. CDR1 SGHTA and CDR2 FQGNSA come from the germline V gene. The CDR3 region has the DNA TGTGCCAGCAGCTTAGCGTTCACTAGGAGATCCTACAATGAGCAGTTCTTC. It codes for CASSLAFTRRSYNEQFF.

This clonotype was counted a few times. The CDR3 loop is CASSAAGTSGASSYNEQFF. For the CDR3, the DNA is TGTGCCAGCAGTGCCGCCGGGACTAGCGGGGCGAGCTCCTACAATGAGCAGTTCTTC. The chain links TRBV6-1 to TRBJ2-1; 13 bases are shared with TRBD2. The V gene's germline CDR1 is MNHNS and CDR2 SASEGT. Trimming took 4 bases from V and 0 from J; bases not matched to a gene: 9. CDR3 length: 19 amino acids.

The chain has TRBV20-1 and TRBJ2-2; a weak D match, TRBD1 (6 bases). Germline V gives CDR1 DFQATT, CDR2 SNEGSKA (reference sequence). Trimming cost V 6 bases and J 3 bases, with 8 bases left between them. The CDR3 length is 12 residues. Here the CDR3 reads CSARGYTGELFF. The CDR3 DNA follows: TGCAGTGCCAGGGGTTACACCGGGGAGCTGTTTTTT.

This clonotype was recorded once. The rearrangement uses TRBV5-1 and TRBJ2-3, with 11 bases fitting TRBD2. J was trimmed by 4 bases and V by 3 bases; bases with no gene match: 7. CDR1 is SGHRS, CDR2 YFSETQ, per germline. The CDR3 spans 16 residues. The CDR3: CASSWGIAGGPDTQYF. The CDR3 DNA follows: TGCGCCAGCAGCTGGGGTATAGCGGGGGGGCCAGATACGCAGTATTTT.

This clonotype turned up a few times. V gene TRBV6-1 combines with J gene TRBJ2-1, with D perhaps being TRBD1 or TRBD2 (5 bases each). With the DNA end fitting TRBJ2-7 better, the J assignment may be wrong. The CDR3 is made up of 18 amino acids. CDR1 is MNHNS, CDR2 SASEGT, per germline. CDR3: CASTHESGTRTAYNEQYF. CDR3 nucleotide sequence: TGTGCCAGCACCCATGAATCAGGGACCCGTACCGCCTACAATGAGCAGTACTTC.

The table lists this clonotype with a few counts. J is TRBJ2-3 and V is TRBV9; 15 positions match TRBD2. The V gene's germline CDR1 is SGDLS and CDR2 YYNGEE. This CDR3 has 20 residues. The junction had 14 bases not matched to a gene; V was cut back by 4 bases and J by 2 bases. CDR3 sequence (DNA): TGTGCCAGCAGCCCCCTGGGACTAGCGGGGGGTTGGAGACCCACAGATACGCAGTATTTT. Its protein is CASSPLGLAGGWRPTDTQYF.

The J gene is TRBJ1-3, the V gene TRBV7-2; D perhaps matches TRBD1 (6 bases). CDR1 and CDR2 (germline): SGHTA, FQGNSA. The CDR3 loop spans 15 amino acids. Deletions cut 6 bases from V and 1 base from J, with 13 bases between. CDR3 nucleotide sequence: TGTGCCAGCAGGGGTGATGGACAGTCTGGAAACACCATATATTTT. Amino acids: CASRGDGQSGNTIYF.

This chain uses TRBV20-1 with TRBJ2-4, with D tentatively TRBD2 (5 bases). Germline CDR1 is DFQATT and CDR2 is SNEGSKA (reference sequence). This CDR3 is 14 amino acids long. The CDR3 spells CRRVPLAAKNIQYF. The CDR3 DNA reads TGCAGGCGGGTTCCCTTAGCGGCCAAAAACATTCAGTACTTC.